Each of the 26 T cell receptor beta chains below was sequenced from the same sample in a study of T cell responses to AZD1222 COVID-19 vaccine. The repertoire was sequenced with immunoSEQ multiplex PCR; TCRdb's copy has only in-frame clones and lacks some. The sample yields 170,000 or so clones, 75% to 95% seen once. Sample: peripheral blood, taken on day 0 of AZD1222 vaccination. The receptors originated from an adult in good health.

This sequence joins TRBV11-3 and TRBJ2-7; D call uncertain. Per the germline V gene, CDR1 is SGHNT and CDR2 is YENEEA. The V and J ends lost 2 bases and 6 bases respectively, with 5 bases between them. The CDR3 loop spans 11 amino acids. CDR3 in amino acids: CASSLTGEQYF. The DNA of the CDR3 is TGTGCCAGCAGCTTAACCGGCGAGCAGTACTTC.

This chain uses TRBV7-9 with TRBJ1-1; a possible D gene is TRBD1 (5 bases). This CDR3 comprises 12 residues. V was clipped by 8 bases and J by 8 bases, with 15 bases between them. Per germline, CDR1 SEHNR and CDR2 FQNEAQ (reference sequence). In DNA, the CDR3 is TGTGCCAGCGAGGGACGAACAGCAGAAGCTTTCTTT. Amino acids: CASEGRTAEAFF.

The J gene is TRBJ2-2, the V gene TRBV27; TRBD1 might be the D (6 bases). This CDR3 contains 14 residues. V lost 5 bases to trimming and J lost 7 bases, with 14 bases between them. CDR1 is MNHEY, CDR2 SMNVEV, per germline (reference sequence). CDR3 region: CASSLQGAHGELFF. The CDR3 bases are TGTGCCAGCAGTCTACAGGGAGCCCACGGGGAGCTGTTTTTT.

The V call is TRBV9, the J call TRBJ1-4; TRBD1 might be the D (5 bases). Trimming took off 0 bases at V and 0 bases at J, with 12 bases between the two ends. Germline values: CDR1 SGDLS, CDR2 YYNGEE. The CDR3 spans 17 residues. CDR3 residues: CASSVVDGGATNEKLFF. DNA of the CDR3: TGTGCCAGCAGCGTAGTGGATGGGGGGGCAACTAATGAAAAACTGTTTTTT.

V is TRBV2 and J is TRBJ2-3; the match to TRBD2 covers 8 bases. V shed 3 bases, J shed 6 bases, and the junction held 5 bases outside the gene matches. The CDR3 is 14 residues long. Germline CDR1 SNHLY, CDR2 FYNNEI. CDR3 nucleotide sequence: TGTGCCAGCAGTGAGCGGGGGGTGCGCGATACGCAGTATTTT. It translates to CASSERGVRDTQYF.

The V gene is TRBV12-3 or TRBV12-4, the J gene TRBJ2-7, with 8 bases aligning to TRBD1. The V gene end was trimmed by 6 bases and the J gene end by 9 bases; junction bases not matched to a gene: 10. The CDR3 has 13 residues. CDR3 amino acids: CASRQGAYLRQYF. CDR3 DNA: TGTGCCAGCAGGCAGGGGGCGTATCTAAGGCAGTACTTC.

The table lists this clone with a few counts. The chain recombines TRBV7-2 with TRBJ2-7; TRBD2 might be the D (5 bases). The CDR3 length is 13 residues. Germline lookup yields CDR1 SGHTA and CDR2 FQGNSA. V lost 6 bases and J 7 bases, leaving 16 bases between the germline ends. CDR3 amino acids: CASRAKRLGEQYF. The CDR3 coding sequence is TGTGCCAGCAGGGCTAAGCGGTTGGGGGAGCAGTACTTC.

The chain employs TRBV9 and TRBJ2-3, with D possibly TRBD2 on 5 matching bases. Germline V gives CDR1 SGDLS, CDR2 YYNGEE. Trimming removed 0 bases at V and 6 bases at J, with 11 bases between. This CDR3 spans 14 amino acids. Written as DNA, the CDR3 is TGTGCCAGCAGCGTAGCTAGTGGCGGGGATACGCAGTATTTT. This encodes CASSVASGGDTQYF.

The chain carries TRBV3-1 (or the pseudogene TRBV3-2) and TRBJ2-3; the D is unclear. CDR1 LGHDT and CDR2 YNNKEL come from the germline V gene (reference sequence). V dropped 1 base and J dropped 7 bases, with 9 bases sitting between them. The CDR3 covers 13 residues. As DNA, the CDR3 is TGTGCCAGCAGCCAAGGAAGACTTAATACGCAGTATTTT. Protein: CASSQGRLNTQYF.

The chain has TRBV10-2 and TRBJ1-1, with D possibly matching TRBD1 (5 bases). Per germline, CDR1 WSHSY and CDR2 SAAADI. Between the trimmed V and J ends, which lost 6 bases and 5 bases, there was a span of 13 bases. The CDR3 contains 13 residues. CDR3 protein: CASSAHQGTEAFF. CDR3 nucleotides: TGCGCCAGCAGCGCCCATCAGGGAACTGAAGCTTTCTTT.

V is TRBV25-1 and J is TRBJ1-2; tentative D call: TRBD1 (6 bases). Germline V gene lookup returns CDR1 MGHDK and CDR2 SYGVNS. The CDR3 runs 15 residues. Deletions cut 3 bases from V and 8 bases from J, with 19 bases between. The CDR3 loop is CASSDFGGGSWGYTF. CDR3 DNA sequence: TGTGCCAGCAGTGATTTCGGGGGCGGATCGTGGGGCTACACCTTC.

This clone occurred a few times. The rearrangement joins TRBV6-5 to TRBJ2-3, with TRBD2 as a possible D gene (5 bases). The V and J ends lost 2 bases and 4 bases respectively, with 10 bases between them. This CDR3 has 14 amino acids. Per germline, CDR1 MNHEY and CDR2 SVGAGI. This CDR3 reads CASSYRGNSDTQYF. CDR3 DNA: TGTGCCAGCAGTTACAGAGGGAATTCAGATACGCAGTATTTT.

This sequence joins TRBV9 and TRBJ1-4; the D is unclear. The germline V and J ends were trimmed by 2 bases and 5 bases, with 13 bases remaining between them. Germline V gene sequence: CDR1 SGDLS, CDR2 YYNGEE. The CDR3 has 15 amino acids. The CDR3 sequence is CASSVAPLHNEKLFF. CDR3 DNA: TGTGCCAGCAGCGTTGCACCTCTCCACAATGAAAAACTGTTTTTT.

Note on this clone: In the same sample, other DNA sequences code for this CDR3. V is TRBV7-9 and J is TRBJ2-1; 10 positions match TRBD2. Germline-derived CDR1 and CDR2 are SEHNR and FQNEAQ (reference sequence). The CDR3 is 15 amino acids. V lost 3 bases to trimming and J lost 7 bases; unmatched junction nucleotides: 6. The CDR3 loop is CASSLLAGVGNEQFF. DNA for the CDR3: TGTGCCAGCAGCTTGCTAGCGGGGGTGGGGAATGAGCAGTTCTTC. Full variable domain (outside the CDR3, taken from reference TRBV7-9 and TRBJ2-1): DTGVSQNPRHKITKRGQNVTFRCDPISEHNRLYWYRQTLGQGPEFLTYFQNEAQLEKSRLLSDRFSAERPKGSFSTLEIQRTEQGDSAMYLCASSLLAGVGNEQFFGPGTRLTVL.

This clone was recorded a few times. The chain employs TRBV13 and TRBJ2-1; 8 positions match TRBD2. Unmatched junction bases numbered 14, after V lost 1 base and J lost 0 bases. Per germline, CDR1 PRHDT and CDR2 FYEKMQ (reference sequence). The CDR3 covers 20 residues. The CDR3 nucleotides are TGTGCCAGCAGCTTAGCAACGCGGAGAGCGGGGGCAACCTCCTACAATGAGCAGTTCTTC. It encodes CASSLATRRAGATSYNEQFF.

This clone was detected only once. The chain joins TRBV27 to TRBJ1-3; D may be TRBD1 (5 bases). The V end was cut by 5 bases, the J end by 0 bases, with 14 bases between. CDR1 is MNHEY, CDR2 SMNVEV, per germline (reference sequence). This CDR3 is built from 16 residues. The CDR3, as DNA: TGTGCCAGCAGTGGCCGGGACGCTCGCTCTGGAAACACCATATATTTT. This gives the protein CASSGRDARSGNTIYF.

The rearrangement links TRBV5-1 to TRBJ2-4; TRBD2 matches 8 bases. Trimming cost V 0 bases and J 8 bases; bases outside gene matches: 10. Germline lookup yields CDR1 SGHRS and CDR2 YFSETQ. This CDR3 contains 16 residues. The CDR3 reads CASSLGSGGGRDIQYF. Written as DNA, the CDR3 is TGCGCCAGCAGCTTGGGATCTGGCGGGGGGCGAGACATTCAGTACTTC.

This chain links TRBV4-3 with TRBJ1-3, with TRBD1 as a possible D gene (5 bases). V was cut by 4 bases and J by 0 bases, with 16 bases left in between. The germline V gene encodes CDR1 LGHNA and CDR2 YSLEER. CDR3 length: 17 amino acids. CDR3 region: CASSLVPDSLSGNTIYF. Here the CDR3 DNA reads TGCGCCAGCAGCCTGGTCCCCGACAGCCTCTCTGGAAACACCATATATTTT.

This chain uses TRBV21-1 with TRBJ2-5; TRBD2 is the table's D call, not checked against the DNA. TRBV21-1 corresponds to a pseudogene. The CDR3 consists of 13 residues. CDR3 DNA sequence: TGTGCCAGCAGTAAGGGACTACAAGAGACCCAGTACTTC. This translates into CASSKGLQETQYF.

The chain combines TRBV2 with TRBJ2-7; D is possibly TRBD2 (6 bases). Looked up from germline, CDR1 is SNHLY and CDR2 is FYNNEI. V lost 8 bases and J 5 bases, leaving 10 bases between the germline ends. The CDR3 spans 11 residues. This chain's CDR3 is CASGRLDEQYF. The CDR3 DNA reads as TGTGCCAGCGGGCGACTAGACGAGCAGTACTTC.

The sample holds a few counts of this clone. The chain recombines TRBV7-2 with TRBJ1-5; D remains ambiguous. CDR1 and CDR2 (germline): SGHTA, FQGNSA. V dropped 1 base and J dropped 4 bases, with 5 bases sitting between them. CDR3 size: 13 residues. The CDR3 DNA reads TGTGCCAGCAGCTTAGGTCCTAATCAGCCCCAGCATTTT. Translation gives CASSLGPNQPQHF.

The chain has TRBV18 and TRBJ2-7; the D call may be TRBD1 or TRBD2 (5 bases each). The germline CDR1 and CDR2 sequences are KGHSH and LQKENI. This CDR3 spans 15 amino acids. V lost 6 bases and J 2 bases, leaving 17 bases between the germline ends. CDR3 DNA sequence: TGTGCCAGCTCGGACCCAGGGACCTCCACCTACGAGCAGTACTTC. Amino acids: CASSDPGTSTYEQYF.

The chain carries TRBV4-3 and TRBJ2-1; 9 bases agree with TRBD2. Germline V lookup: CDR1 LGHNA, CDR2 YSLEER. V gave up 0 bases and J gave up 4 bases; unmatched junction bases: 7. The CDR3 spans 17 residues. The CDR3 loop reads CASSQDAGGGAYNEQFF. The CDR3 DNA reads as TGCGCCAGCAGCCAAGATGCGGGCGGGGGGGCTTACAATGAGCAGTTCTTC.

This chain connects TRBV7-9 to TRBJ1-1; maybe TRBD1 (5 bases). Per the germline V gene, CDR1 is SEHNR and CDR2 is FQNEAQ (reference sequence). Trimming cost V 1 base and J 1 base, with 13 bases left between them. The CDR3 runs to 16 residues. CDR3 protein: CASSLVEGSRNTEAFF. CDR3 bases: TGTGCCAGCAGCTTAGTGGAGGGGTCCCGGAACACTGAAGCTTTCTTT. Looking up the rest from reference TRBV7-9 and TRBJ1-1 gives the full variable domain: DTGVSQNPRHKITKRGQNVTFRCDPISEHNRLYWYRQTLGQGPEFLTYFQNEAQLEKSRLLSDRFSAERPKGSFSTLEIQRTEQGDSAMYLCASSLVEGSRNTEAFFGQGTRLTVV.

The gene calls are TRBV7-8 and TRBJ1-2; the match to TRBD1 covers 10 bases. Per the germline V gene, CDR1 is SGHVS and CDR2 is FQNEAQ. This CDR3 comprises 14 residues. With 5 bases clipped from V and 6 bases from J, the junction kept 6 bases outside the gene matches. The chain's CDR3 is CASSRGTGDDGYTF. The CDR3 DNA reads as TGTGCCAGCAGCCGTGGGACAGGGGACGATGGCTACACCTTC.

V and J are TRBV6-5 and TRBJ1-6; D is undetermined. Between the trimmed V and J ends, which lost 4 bases and 13 bases, there was a span of 14 bases. Germline values: CDR1 MNHEY, CDR2 SVGAGI. This CDR3 spans 13 amino acids. CDR3 DNA: TGTGCCAGCAGTTTTGAGGTGAAACGGCCCCTCCACTTT. This translates into CASSFEVKRPLHF.